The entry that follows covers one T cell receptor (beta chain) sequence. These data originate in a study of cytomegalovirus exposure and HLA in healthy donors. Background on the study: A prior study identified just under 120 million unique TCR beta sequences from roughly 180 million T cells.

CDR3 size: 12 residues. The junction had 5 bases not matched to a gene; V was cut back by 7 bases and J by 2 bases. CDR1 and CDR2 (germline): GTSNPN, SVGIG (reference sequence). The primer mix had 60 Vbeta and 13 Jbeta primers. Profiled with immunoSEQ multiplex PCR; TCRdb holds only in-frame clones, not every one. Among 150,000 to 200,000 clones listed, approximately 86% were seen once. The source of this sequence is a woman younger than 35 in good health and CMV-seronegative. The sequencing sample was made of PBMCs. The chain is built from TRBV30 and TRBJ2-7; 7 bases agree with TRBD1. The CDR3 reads CALDRDTYEQYF. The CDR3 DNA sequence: TGTGCCTTAGACAGGGACACCTACGAGCAGTACTTC.